This record looks at one T cell receptor beta chain sequence and its context. Its target is unknown. The sample comes from a study of CD8 T cells in ankylosing spondylitis. Findings and caveats of the study: Apparently characteristic of ankylosing spondylitis blood was a TCR beta motif (eight highly homologous variants).

The CDR3 contains 12 residues. Germline loops: CDR1 DFQATT, CDR2 SNEGSKA (reference sequence). With 4 bases removed from V and 5 bases from J, the gap between germline ends came to 6 bases. TCRdb re-analysed the 5' RACE reads in MiXCR, keeping a single row per CDR3 protein. Among over 700,000 distinct CDR3 sequences listed, under 20% were seen once. J is TRBJ1-6 and V is TRBV20-1; D call uncertain. Sample: blood, either unsorted or a sorted T cell fraction (not recorded which). The receptor comes from a male donor with ankylosing spondylitis. CDR3 loop: CSATRNNSPLHF. Written as DNA, the CDR3 is TGCAGTGCTACACGTAATAATTCACCCCTCCACTTT.